Only one count was recorded for the clone carrying this T cell receptor beta chain. The source of the sample is a study of blood T cell repertoires in COVID-19. Germline lookup yields CDR1 SGDLS and CDR2 YYNGEE. V lost 4 bases to trimming and J lost 6 bases; unmatched junction nucleotides: 8. The CDR3 extends over 15 amino acids. Authors' processing steps: Cell counts per sample came from amplifying reference gene primers. Sequencing used immunoSEQ multiplex PCR; TCRdb keeps in-frame clones, though not all of them. V, J and clone size are taken as reported in that table, and D and trimming were inferred from the DNA itself. This sample has around 150,000 clones, with 76% found just once.

The source is a woman older than 75 with acute or convalescent COVID-19. Sequenced sample: peripheral blood. The chain is built from TRBV9 and TRBJ2-7, with TRBD2 identical over 12 bases. For the CDR3, the DNA is TGTGCCAGCAGCCCCCGACTAGCGGGAGTCTCCGAGCAGTACTTC. It is translated as CASSPRLAGVSEQYF.